Listed below are T cell receptor beta chains from one sample, sequenced in a study of PD-1 blockade in classical Hodgkin lymphoma. Assay: immunoSEQ multiplex PCR; the TCRdb copy retains only in-frame clones and omits some. The table records about 27,000 clones, 85% to 90% of them present only once. The starting material was CD4+ T cells from blood, obtained before the fourth cycle of nivolumab. Receptors originate from a human donor with classical Hodgkin lymphoma. CDR3s include the opening cysteine and the closing phenylalanine or tryptophan.

>TRBV11-1|TRBJ1-1
CASSLRTSVEAFF
>TRBV5-1|TRBJ2-2
CASSLGSAQRTGELFF
>TRBV9|TRBJ2-3
CASTGGLGTDTQYF
>TRBV5-1|TRBJ2-2
CASSSPGRYGNDGELFF
>TRBV19|TRBJ2-7
CASIGRLNEQYF
>TRBV10-1|TRBJ2-7
CASSENRNSYEQYF
>TRBV5-6|TRBJ1-1
CASSLGNPGLTGAFF
>TRBV27|TRBJ2-6
CASSSLGGANVLTF
>TRBV25-1|TRBJ2-5
CASSSFPGTSGSGETQYF
>TRBV7-2|TRBJ2-5
CASRSPGRSKETQYF
>TRBV7-2|TRBJ1-1
CASSLAGNTEAFF
>TRBV7-2|TRBJ1-1
CASSLVFRNTEAFF
>TRBV4-3|TRBJ2-1
CASSQDETSGREEQFF
>TRBV6-1|TRBJ1-1
CASSEAMNTEAFF
>TRBV25-1|TRBJ2-3
CASITGTSGSAGTDTQYF
>TRBV6-6|TRBJ1-2
CASSPAETYRYTF
>TRBV11-3|TRBJ1-1
CASSTGLGKWRGLRGTEAFF
>TRBV5-4|TRBJ1-2
CASSWQGANYGYTF
>TRBV11-3|TRBJ2-7
CASSLEGLAGHYEQYF
>TRBV6-5|TRBJ1-1
CASSYSLGPLNTEAFF
>TRBV29-1|TRBJ2-1
CSVLRPSGPYNEQFF
>TRBV5-4|TRBJ2-5
CASSLGGQGTRETQYF
>TRBV4-2|TRBJ1-1
CASSQAIRQGMNTEAFF
>TRBV5-1|TRBJ2-3
CASSHPRLGGSTDTQYF
>TRBV18|TRBJ2-7
CASSPEGHSYEQYF
>TRBV7-6|TRBJ1-4
CASSLDYGKSEKLFF
>TRBV27|TRBJ2-7
CASSPNRRASGSYEQYF
>TRBV28|TRBJ1-3
CASRPAGGSGNTIYF
>TRBV5-6|TRBJ1-1
CASSLAGQGTTEAFF
>TRBV28|TRBJ1-5
CASWGQLNQPQHF
>TRBV4-3|TRBJ2-6
CASSQDRGANVLTF
>TRBV30|TRBJ1-1
CAWSVWDRGTEAFF
>TRBV4-3|TRBJ2-7
CASSQDGTSYEQYF
>TRBV30|TRBJ2-5
CACTPLTSQETQYF
>TRBV2|TRBJ1-4
CASSETREGEKLFF
>TRBV5-1|TRBJ1-1
CATATGDGNTEAFF
>TRBV6-6|TRBJ1-5
CASSYEGSPNQPQHF
>TRBV7-2|TRBJ1-5
CASSRQGGAGGYSNQPQHF
>TRBV25-1|TRBJ1-3
CASSDPGQKIPSGNTIYF
>TRBV2|TRBJ1-2
CASSDGQGYYGYTF
>TRBV11-2|TRBJ2-3
CASSVERLRTDTQYF
>TRBV5-5|TRBJ2-7
CASSLVLVEQYF
>TRBV5-6|TRBJ1-1
CASSRDRAQTEAFF
>TRBV19|TRBJ1-2
CASSGSPGQNKKNYGYTF
>TRBV5-4|TRBJ2-7
CASSLGSKYEQYF
>TRBV10-2|TRBJ2-7
CASSGLGQGPEQYF
>TRBV6-1|TRBJ2-7
CASSEALLAAGYEQYF
>TRBV30|NA
CAWRPGQGTYEQYF
>TRBV10-3|TRBJ2-1
CAISGTSGSPRNYNEQFF
>TRBV28|TRBJ2-7
CASSSVAYEQYF
>TRBV7-2|TRBJ2-1
CASSLRVAGVGGYNEQFF
>TRBV7-2|TRBJ2-7
CASSLVSGKNEQYF
>TRBV4-1|TRBJ2-1
CASSQGRLAGTYNEQFF
>TRBV5-6|TRBJ1-3
CASSFFQGVSGNTIYF
>TRBV19|TRBJ1-5
CASSIGGGSNQPQHF
>TRBV6-1|TRBJ1-1
CASSEASGAQGAFF
>TRBV19|TRBJ1-2
CASSMTPTANYGYTF
>TRBV2|TRBJ2-7
CASSRTGGSGEQYF
>TRBV18|TRBJ1-4
CASSPNLGPDLEKLFF
>TRBV7-6|TRBJ2-1
CASTQFGRTVYNEQFF